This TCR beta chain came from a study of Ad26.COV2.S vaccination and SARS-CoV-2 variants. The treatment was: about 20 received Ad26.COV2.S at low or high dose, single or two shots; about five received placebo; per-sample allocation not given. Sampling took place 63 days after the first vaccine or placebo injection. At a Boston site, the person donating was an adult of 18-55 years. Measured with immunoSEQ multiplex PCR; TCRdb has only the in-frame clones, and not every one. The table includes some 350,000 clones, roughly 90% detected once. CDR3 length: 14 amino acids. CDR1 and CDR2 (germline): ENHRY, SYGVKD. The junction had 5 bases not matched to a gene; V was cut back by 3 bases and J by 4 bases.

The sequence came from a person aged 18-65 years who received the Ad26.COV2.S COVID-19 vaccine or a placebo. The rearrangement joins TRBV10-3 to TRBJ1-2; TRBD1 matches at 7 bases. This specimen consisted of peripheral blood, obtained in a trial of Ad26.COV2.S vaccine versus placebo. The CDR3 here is CAISEQTGTYGYTF. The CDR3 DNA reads TGTGCCATCAGTGAACAGACAGGGACCTATGGCTACACCTTC.